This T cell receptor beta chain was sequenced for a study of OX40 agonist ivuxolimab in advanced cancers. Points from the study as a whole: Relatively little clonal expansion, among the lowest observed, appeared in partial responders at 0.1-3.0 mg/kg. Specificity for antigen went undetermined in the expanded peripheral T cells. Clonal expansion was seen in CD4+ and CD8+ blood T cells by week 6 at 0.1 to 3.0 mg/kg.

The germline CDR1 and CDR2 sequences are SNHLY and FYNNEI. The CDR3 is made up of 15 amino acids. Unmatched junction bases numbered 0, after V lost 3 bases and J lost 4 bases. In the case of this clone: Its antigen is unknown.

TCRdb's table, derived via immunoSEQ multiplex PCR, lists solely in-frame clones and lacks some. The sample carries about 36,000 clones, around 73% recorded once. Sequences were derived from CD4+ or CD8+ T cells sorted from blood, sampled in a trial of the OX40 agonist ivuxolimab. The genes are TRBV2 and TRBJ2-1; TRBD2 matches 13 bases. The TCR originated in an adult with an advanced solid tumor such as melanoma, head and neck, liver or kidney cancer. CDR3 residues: CASSEGLAGYNEQFF. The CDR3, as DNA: TGTGCCAGCAGTGAGGGACTAGCGGGGTACAATGAGCAGTTCTTC.